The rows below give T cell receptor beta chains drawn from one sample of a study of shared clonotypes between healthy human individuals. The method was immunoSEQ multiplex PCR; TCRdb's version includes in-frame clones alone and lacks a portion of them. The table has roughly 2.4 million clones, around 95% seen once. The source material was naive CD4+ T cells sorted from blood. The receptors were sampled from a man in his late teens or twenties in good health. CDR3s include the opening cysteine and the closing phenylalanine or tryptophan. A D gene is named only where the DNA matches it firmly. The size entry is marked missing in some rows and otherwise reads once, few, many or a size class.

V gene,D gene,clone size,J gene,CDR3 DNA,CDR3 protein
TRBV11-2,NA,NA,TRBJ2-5,TGTGCCAGCAGCTTAGGCGAAAGAGAGACCCAGTACTTC,CASSLGERETQYF
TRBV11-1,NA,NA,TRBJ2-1,TGTGCCAGCAGCCAAGATCACAGAGTATGGAATGAGCAGTTCTTC,CASSQDHRVWNEQFF
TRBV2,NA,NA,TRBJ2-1,TGTGCCAGCAGTGAAAACCGGGGAACTGAGCAGTTCTTC,CASSENRGTEQFF
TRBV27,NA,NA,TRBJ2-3,TGTGCCAGCCGTAAAACAGGGACCACAGATACGCAGTATTTT,CASRKTGTTDTQYF
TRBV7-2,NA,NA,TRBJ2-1,TGTGCCAGCAGCCTAGGGCCCAACCCGTACAATGAGCAGTTCTTC,CASSLGPNPYNEQFF
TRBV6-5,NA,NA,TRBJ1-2,TGTGCCAGCAGTTACTCGAGGCAATCCTATGGCTACACCTTC,CASSYSRQSYGYTF
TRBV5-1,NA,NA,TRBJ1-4,TGCGCCAGCAGCTTGGAAAGGGCGGGGGAAAAACTGTTTTTT,CASSLERAGEKLFF
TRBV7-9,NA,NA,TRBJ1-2,TGTGCCAGCAGCTTAACAGCTGGCTACACCTTC,CASSLTAGYTF
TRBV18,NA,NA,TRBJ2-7,TGTGCCAGCTCACCATTTCAGGGATCCTACGAGCAGTACTTC,CASSPFQGSYEQYF
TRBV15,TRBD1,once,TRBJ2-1,TGTGCCACCAGCAGAGATGTCCAGGGGGTCGATGAGCAGTTCTTC,CATSRDVQGVDEQFF
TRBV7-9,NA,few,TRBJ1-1,TGTGCCAGCAGCGGGCAGGGTGGCACTGAAGCTTTCTTT,CASSGQGGTEAFF
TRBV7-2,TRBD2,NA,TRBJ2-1,TGTGCCAGCAGCTTAGTAGGCGGGGGCTACAATGAGCAGTTCTTC,CASSLVGGGYNEQFF
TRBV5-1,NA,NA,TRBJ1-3,TGCGCCAGCAGCTCCAGCAGCCCCACGACGGGAAACACCATATATTTT,CASSSSSPTTGNTIYF
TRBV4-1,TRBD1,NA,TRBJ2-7,TGCGCCAGCAGCCAAGGCGGGACAGGGCAGGGCGAGCAGTACTTC,CASSQGGTGQGEQYF
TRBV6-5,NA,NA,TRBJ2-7,TGTGCCAGCAGCCTGGGACCCTCCTACGAGCAGTACTTC,CASSLGPSYEQYF
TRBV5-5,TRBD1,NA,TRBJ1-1,TGTGCCAGCAGCTTGGGTCCCCAGGGGGTAACTGAAGCTTTCTTT,CASSLGPQGVTEAFF
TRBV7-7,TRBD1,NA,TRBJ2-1,TGTGCTAGCAGCTCCAACAGGGGCAATGAGCAGTTCTTC,CASSSNRGNEQFF
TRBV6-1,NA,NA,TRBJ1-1,TGTGCCAGCACCCGAAGCGGGGTCACGACTGAAGCTTTCTTT,CASTRSGVTTEAFF
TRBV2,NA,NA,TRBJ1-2,TGTGCCAGCAGTATTCGGCAAGAGGATGGCTACACCTTC,CASSIRQEDGYTF
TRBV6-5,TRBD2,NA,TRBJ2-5,TGTGCCAGCAGTTACTCGGGAGGGCAGGGCAGTCAGACCCAGTACTTC,CASSYSGGQGSQTQYF
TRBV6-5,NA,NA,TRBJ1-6,TGTGCCAGCAGTCGTCGGCAGGATAATTCACCCCTCCACTTT,CASSRRQDNSPLHF
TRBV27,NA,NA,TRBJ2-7,TGTGCCAGCAAATTTGGACAAGCCTACGAGCAGTACTTC,CASKFGQAYEQYF
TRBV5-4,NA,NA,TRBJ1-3,TGTGCCAGCAGCTTGTCGGGGAGCTCTGGAAACACCATATATTTT,CASSLSGSSGNTIYF
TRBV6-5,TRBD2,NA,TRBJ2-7,TGTGCCAGCAGCACCGGTAGCGGGAGGGCCTACGAGCAGTACTTC,CASSTGSGRAYEQYF
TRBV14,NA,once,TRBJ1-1,TGTGCCAGCAGCCGAAACTTGGACACTGAAGCTTTCTTT,CASSRNLDTEAFF
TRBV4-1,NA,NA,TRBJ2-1,TGCGCCAGCAGCCAAGATTACGGGGGGCTGAGCTCCTACAATGAGCAGTTCTTC,CASSQDYGGLSSYNEQFF
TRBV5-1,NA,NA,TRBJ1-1,TGCGCCAGCAGCCCGCTCGGCAAGGCCACGGGGAACACTGAAGCTTTCTTT,CASSPLGKATGNTEAFF
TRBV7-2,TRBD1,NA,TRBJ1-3,TGTGCCAGCAGCGGGACAGCTGGAAACACCATATATTTT,CASSGTAGNTIYF
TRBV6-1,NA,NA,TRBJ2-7,TGTGCCAGCAGTGAAGATGGTATAGGGTACTACGAGCAGTACTTC,CASSEDGIGYYEQYF
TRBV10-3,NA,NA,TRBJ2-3,TGTGCCATCAGTGAGTCGGGCGTTCATGGCACAGATACGCAGTATTTT,CAISESGVHGTDTQYF
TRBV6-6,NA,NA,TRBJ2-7,TGTGCCAGCAGCGGAAGAAACTCCTACGAGCAGTACTTC,CASSGRNSYEQYF
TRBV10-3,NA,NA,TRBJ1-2,TGTGCCATCAGTGAGTCGGTACAGGGTGGATATGGCTACACCTTC,CAISESVQGGYGYTF
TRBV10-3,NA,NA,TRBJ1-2,TGTGCCATCAGTGAGTTGGGTGCGCTGGGCTACACCTTC,CAISELGALGYTF
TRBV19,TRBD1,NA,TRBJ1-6,TGTGCCAGTAGTAAATATCCGGGTGGGACAGGGGTTGATTCACCCCTCCACTTT,CASSKYPGGTGVDSPLHF
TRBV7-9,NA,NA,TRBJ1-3,TGTGCCAGCAGCTTTAGAGAGGAATCTGGAAACACCATATATTTT,CASSFREESGNTIYF
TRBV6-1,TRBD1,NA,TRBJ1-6,TGTGCCAGCAGTCCGGGACAGGGAGGTTCACCCCTCCACTTT,CASSPGQGGSPLHF
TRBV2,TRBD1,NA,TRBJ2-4,TGTGCCAGCCAGACAGGGACAAACATTCAGTACTTC,CASQTGTNIQYF
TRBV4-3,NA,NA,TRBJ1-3,TGCGCCAGCAGCCTAAGTTCTACGACCAGAAACACCATATATTTT,CASSLSSTTRNTIYF
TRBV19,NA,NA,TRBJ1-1,TGTGCCACTACCCCAAGGGGCATCGGTGGCACTGAAGCTTTCTTT,CATTPRGIGGTEAFF
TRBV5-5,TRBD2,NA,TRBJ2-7,TGTGCCAGCAGCTTGACTAGCGGGACCGTCTACGAGCAGTACTTC,CASSLTSGTVYEQYF
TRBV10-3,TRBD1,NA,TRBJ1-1,TGTGCCACCATGGACAGGGAGAGGACTGAAGCTTTCTTT,CATMDRERTEAFF
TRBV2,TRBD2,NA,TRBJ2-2,TGTGCCAGCAGTGAAGGTAGCGGGAGGTCCGGGGAGCTGTTTTTT,CASSEGSGRSGELFF
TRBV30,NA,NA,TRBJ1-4,TGTGCCTCTGCCGACAGGCGCCCAACTAATGAAAAACTGTTTTTT,CASADRRPTNEKLFF
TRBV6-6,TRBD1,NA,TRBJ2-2,TGTGCCAGCACCCGGGACAGGAGTAACACCGGGGAGCTGTTTTTT,CASTRDRSNTGELFF
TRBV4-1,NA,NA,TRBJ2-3,TGCGCCAGCAGGGGACCGGGGGTAGCCACAGATACGCAGTATTTT,CASRGPGVATDTQYF
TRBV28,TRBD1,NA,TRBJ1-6,TGTGCCAGCAGTTTGATTACAGGGGGCTGGGGTGGATCACCCCTCCACTTT,CASSLITGGWGGSPLHF
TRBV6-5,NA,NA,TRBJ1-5,TGTGCCAGCAGGAGTAATAGCAATCAGCCCCAGCATTTT,CASRSNSNQPQHF
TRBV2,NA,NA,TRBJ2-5,TGTGCCAGCACCCCGGGGCGGGAGACCCAGTACTTC,CASTPGRETQYF
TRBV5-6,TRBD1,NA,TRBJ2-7,TGTGCCAGCAGCTTGGTCGGGACAGACTACGAGCAGTACTTC,CASSLVGTDYEQYF
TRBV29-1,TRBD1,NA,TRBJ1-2,TGCAGCGTTGACACAATACAGGACAGGGGGTCCTATGGCTACACCTTC,CSVDTIQDRGSYGYTF
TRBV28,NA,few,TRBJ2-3,TGTGCCAGCAGTTTAAGGGTAGGTGGCACAGATACGCAGTATTTT,CASSLRVGGTDTQYF
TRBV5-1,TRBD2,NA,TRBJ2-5,TGCGCCAGCAGCATAGGACTAGCGGGGGATCAAGAGACCCAGTACTTC,CASSIGLAGDQETQYF
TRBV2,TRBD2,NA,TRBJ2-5,TGTGCCAGCAGTGCCCGGGGACTAGCGGGAGTAGGTGAGACCCAGTACTTC,CASSARGLAGVGETQYF
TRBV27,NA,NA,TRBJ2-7,TGTGCCAGCAGTTTATCCTTTGTTGCAGCCACCTACGAGCAGTACTTC,CASSLSFVAATYEQYF
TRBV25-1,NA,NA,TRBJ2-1,TGTGCCAGCGCCGGAGGGCACAGCAGGTGGAATGAGCAGTTCTTC,CASAGGHSRWNEQFF
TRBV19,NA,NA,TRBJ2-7,TGTGCCAGTAGTCTGCGGGACATCACCTACGAGCAGTACTTC,CASSLRDITYEQYF
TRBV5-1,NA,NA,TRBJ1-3,TGCGCCAGCAGCGCCACAGGGACCTCTGGAAACACCATATATTTT,CASSATGTSGNTIYF